This TCR beta chain originates from a study of identical twins' blood T cells. On the study more broadly: Roughly 12 libraries, six alpha and six beta, gave some 50 million reads. Study-wide findings and caveats: Twin similarity might stem from environmental factors, not only genetics. Each donor's most abundant TCRbeta clonotypes shared more CDR3 sequences with her twin than unrelated donors.

For this clonotype: The antigen remains unidentified.

V lost 0 bases and J lost 6, with 9 bases in between. The CDR3 totals 14 residues. In germline, CDR1 is DFQATT, CDR2 SNEGSKA (reference sequence). TCRdb ran MiXCR on the 5' RACE reads and lists one entry per CDR3 protein. The data hold roughly 340,000 distinct CDR3 sequences, with about 28% observed a single time. Reared together, all three twin pairs probably met the same infectious agents and vaccines. V is TRBV20-1 and J is TRBJ1-6; D remains ambiguous. The TCR originated in a woman between 18 and 50 years old in good health. Specimen: PBMCs. The CDR3 here is CSARDRGSNSPLHF. CDR3 DNA: TGCAGTGCTAGAGATCGAGGGAGTAATTCACCCCTCCACTTT.